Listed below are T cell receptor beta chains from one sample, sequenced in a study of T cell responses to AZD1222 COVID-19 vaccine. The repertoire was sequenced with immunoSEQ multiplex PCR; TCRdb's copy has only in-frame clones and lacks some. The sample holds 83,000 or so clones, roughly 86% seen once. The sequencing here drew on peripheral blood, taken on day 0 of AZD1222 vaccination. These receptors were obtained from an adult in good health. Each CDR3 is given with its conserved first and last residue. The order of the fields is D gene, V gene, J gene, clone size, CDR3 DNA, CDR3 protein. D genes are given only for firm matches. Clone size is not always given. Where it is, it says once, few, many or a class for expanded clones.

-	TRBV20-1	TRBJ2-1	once	TGCAGTGCTAGTGGGACTGGTCAGTTCTTC	CSASGTGQFF
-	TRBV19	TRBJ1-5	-	TGTGCCAGTAGTATAGAAGTACGGCAGGGGTGGAATCAGCCCCAGCATTTT	CASSIEVRQGWNQPQHF
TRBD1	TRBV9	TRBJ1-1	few	TGTGCCAGCAGCGTACGACAGGGCACTGAAGCTTTCTTT	CASSVRQGTEAFF
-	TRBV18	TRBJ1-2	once	TGTGCCAGCTCACCAGGCGTCAACTATGGCTACACCTTC	CASSPGVNYGYTF
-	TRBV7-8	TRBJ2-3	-	TGTGCCAGCAGCTTATCTGCACCCTCTAGCACAGATACGCAGTATTTT	CASSLSAPSSTDTQYF
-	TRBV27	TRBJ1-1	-	TGTGCCAGCAGTTCACACACTGAAGCTTTCTTT	CASSSHTEAFF
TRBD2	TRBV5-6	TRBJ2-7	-	TGTGCCAGCAGCTTGGCGGGAGGTTTTTACGAGCAGTACTTC	CASSLAGGFYEQYF
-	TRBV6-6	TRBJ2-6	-	TGTGCCAGCAGAGGACCACCTGGCGGGGCCAACGTCCTGACTTTC	CASRGPPGGANVLTF
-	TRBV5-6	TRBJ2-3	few	TGTGCCAGCAGCGTCGGGACTACAGATACGCAGTATTTT	CASSVGTTDTQYF
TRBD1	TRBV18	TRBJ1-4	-	TGTGCCAGCTCACCCTGGACAGGGAATGAAAAACTGTTTTTT	CASSPWTGNEKLFF
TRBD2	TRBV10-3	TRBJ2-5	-	TGTGCCATCAGGGTTAGCGGGTCCCAAGAGACCCAGTACTTC	CAIRVSGSQETQYF
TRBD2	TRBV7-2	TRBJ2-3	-	TGTGCCAGCAGCTTAGTGGGGGGGAACCGCGGAGATACGCAGTATTTT	CASSLVGGNRGDTQYF
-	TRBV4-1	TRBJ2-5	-	TGCGCCAGCAGCCAAGGTATAAATATAGGAATCGTAGAAGAGACCCAGTACTTC	CASSQGINIGIVEETQYF
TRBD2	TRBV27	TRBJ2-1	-	TGTGCCAGCAGTTTCAGTCTAGCGGGAATTGTAAATGAGCAGTTCTTC	CASSFSLAGIVNEQFF
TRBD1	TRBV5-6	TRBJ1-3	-	TGTGCCAGCAGCTTGGCACAGGGGACTGGAAACACCATATATTTT	CASSLAQGTGNTIYF
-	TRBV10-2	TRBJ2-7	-	TGCGCCAGCAGGTCCTCGGGAGCGGGTTACGAGCAGTACTTC	CASRSSGAGYEQYF
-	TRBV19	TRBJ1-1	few	TGTGCCAGTAGTATAGGCCAGAACACTGAAGCTTTCTTT	CASSIGQNTEAFF
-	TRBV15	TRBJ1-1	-	TGTGCCACCAGCAGAGACCGGGACACCGGAGGCACTGAAGCTTTCTTT	CATSRDRDTGGTEAFF
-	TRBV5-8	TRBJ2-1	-	TGTGCCAGCAGCTTGGTCGGTGAGGACGGCTACAATGAGCAGTTCTTC	CASSLVGEDGYNEQFF
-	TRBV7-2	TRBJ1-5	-	TGTGCCAGCAGCTTAGCCCCGGGGCGCGACTCCAATCAGCCCCAGCATTTT	CASSLAPGRDSNQPQHF
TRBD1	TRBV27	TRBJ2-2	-	TGTGCCAGCAGCCACGGGACAGGCAGCGGGGAGCTGTTTTTT	CASSHGTGSGELFF
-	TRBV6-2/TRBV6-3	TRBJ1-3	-	TGTGCCAGCAGTTACGGGGGGCGCTCTGGAAACACCATATATTTT	CASSYGGRSGNTIYF
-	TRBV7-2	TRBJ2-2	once	TGTGCCAGCAGCTTATATCCCCGCTCGTGGAACACCGGGGAGCTGTTTTTT	CASSLYPRSWNTGELFF
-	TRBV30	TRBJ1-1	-	TGTGCCTGGAGTGTACTAGGGGCTGGTGAAGCTTTCTTT	CAWSVLGAGEAFF
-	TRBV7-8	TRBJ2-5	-	TGTGCCAGCAGCTTAGGGCAGGAAGAGACCCAGTACTTC	CASSLGQEETQYF
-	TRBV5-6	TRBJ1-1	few	TGTGCCAGCAGCCCCCCGGTGAACACTGAAGCTTTCTTT	CASSPPVNTEAFF
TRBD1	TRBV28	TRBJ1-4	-	TGTGCCAGCAGTCCAGGGGGACAGGGAGGGGAAAAACTGTTTTTT	CASSPGGQGGEKLFF
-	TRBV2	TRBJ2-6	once	TGTGCCAGCAGCCAAAGTCGCGGGACTGGGGCCAACGTCCTGACTTTC	CASSQSRGTGANVLTF
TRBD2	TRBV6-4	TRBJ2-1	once	TGTGCCAGCAGCGCCGCTAGCGGCTTTGAGCAGTTCTTC	CASSAASGFEQFF
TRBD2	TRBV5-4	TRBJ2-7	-	TGTGCCAGCAGCTTAAGCGGGAGGAGCGAGCAGTACTTC	CASSLSGRSEQYF
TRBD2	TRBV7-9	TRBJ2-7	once	TGTGCCAGCAGCCGCACTTCGGGAGGAGAGCAGTACTTC	CASSRTSGGEQYF
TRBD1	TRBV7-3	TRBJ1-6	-	TGTGCCAGCAGCCGGGACAGTTTCCTAACCTATAATTCACCCCTCCACTTT	CASSRDSFLTYNSPLHF
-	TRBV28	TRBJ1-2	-	TGTGCCAGCAGTTTACGAAGCCAGTTTAACTATGGCTACACCTTC	CASSLRSQFNYGYTF
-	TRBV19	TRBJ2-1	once	TGTGCCGTTCGGGCAGGGGGAGGAACCTACAATGAGCAGTTCTTC	CAVRAGGGTYNEQFF
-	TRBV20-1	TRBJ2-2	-	TGCAGTGCTAGCCCAGGCGGGGAGCTGTTTTTT	CSASPGGELFF
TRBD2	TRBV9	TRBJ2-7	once	TGTGCCAGCAGCGTAGCTTTAGCGGGAGTGTACGAGCAGTACTTC	CASSVALAGVYEQYF
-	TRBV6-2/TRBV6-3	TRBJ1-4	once	TGTGCCAGCAGTTTCCCGGACGGAGGTTATAATGAAAAACTGTTTTTT	CASSFPDGGYNEKLFF
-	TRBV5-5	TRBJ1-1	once	TGTGCCAGCAGCTTGGTCTTTGTCGGAGACAGAACCGAAGCTTTCTTT	CASSLVFVGDRTEAFF
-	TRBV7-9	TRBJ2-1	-	TGTGCCAGCAGCGGGGGCCCGGGACATCTTTCCAATGAGCAGTTCTTC	CASSGGPGHLSNEQFF
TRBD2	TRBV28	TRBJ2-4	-	TGTGCCAGCAGTGACCCGGGACTAGAATCCAAAAACATTCAGTACTTC	CASSDPGLESKNIQYF
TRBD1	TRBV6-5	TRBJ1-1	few	TGTGCCAGCATGGACAGGGAGGGCACTGAAGCTTTCTTT	CASMDREGTEAFF
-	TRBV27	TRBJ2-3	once	TGTGCCAGCAGTTCAGCGGGTCCCACAGATACGCAGTATTTT	CASSSAGPTDTQYF
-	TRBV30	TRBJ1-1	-	TGTGCCTGGATGTGGGGGACAAAGAACACTGAAGCTTTCTTT	CAWMWGTKNTEAFF
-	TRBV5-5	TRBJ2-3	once	TGTGCCAGCAGCTTTCGACTAACCGGCGGAGATACGCAGTATTTT	CASSFRLTGGDTQYF
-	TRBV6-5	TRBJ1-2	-	TGTGCCAGCAGTTACGGGGTAGGCGGTGGCTACACCTTC	CASSYGVGGGYTF
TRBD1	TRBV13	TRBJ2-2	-	TGTGCCAGCAGCCTACCCCAGGGGGTCGGGGGGGAGCTGTTTTTT	CASSLPQGVGGELFF
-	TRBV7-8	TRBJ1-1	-	TGTGCCAGCAGCTTAGTCAGTGAAGCTTTCTTT	CASSLVSEAFF
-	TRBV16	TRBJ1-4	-	TGTGCCAGCAGCCAAACCCGGCGGGGTTCCCTTAATGAAAAACTGTTTTTT	CASSQTRRGSLNEKLFF
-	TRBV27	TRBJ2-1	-	TGTGCCAGCAGTTTGGCCGGGGGCGACTACAATGAGCAGTTCTTC	CASSLAGGDYNEQFF
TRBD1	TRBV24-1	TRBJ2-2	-	TGTGCCACCAGTGATTCTTGGACAGGGGGCGCCCCCGGGGAGCTGTTTTTT	CATSDSWTGGAPGELFF